Listed below are T cell receptor beta chains from one sample, sequenced in a study of regulatory T cells in long-lasting Graves disease. TCRdb re-analysed the multiplex PCR reads in MiXCR, keeping a single row per CDR3 protein. The profile shows over 500,000 distinct CDR3 sequences, roughly 15% of them singletons. A further study also used this sample, focusing on T cells in Graves' hyperthyroidism and ophthalmopathy.

Sample: peripheral blood mononuclear cells (PBMCs), taken at new diagnosis, from a patient treated with antithyroid drugs. The source of these receptors is a woman in her twenties or thirties with Graves disease. The CDR3 runs from the conserved cysteine through the conserved F or W. The order of the fields is CDR3 protein, CDR3 DNA, D gene, clone size, V gene, J gene. The D gene is left open where the match is weak. Clone size appears in some rows only: once, few, many, or a class for an expanded clone.

CASSYPRRDTEAFF	TGTGCCAGCAGCTATCCCCGTCGAGACACTGAAGCTTTCTTT	NA	few	TRBV7-2	TRBJ1-1
CASSYTRGQVPPYF	TGTGCCAGCAGTTACACTAGGGGCCAGGTCCCGCCGTACTTC	NA	few	TRBV7-3	TRBJ2-7
CASSSPGREAHGYTF	TGTGCCAGCAGTTCTCCGGGACGAGAGGCTCATGGCTACACCTTC	NA	many	TRBV28	TRBJ1-2
CASSLVHYEQFF	TGTGCCAGCAGCTTAGTTCATTATGAGCAGTTCTTC	NA	NA	TRBV7-9	TRBJ2-1
CASSLASGIAGGEQYF	TGTGCCAGCAGCTTAGCCTCGGGAATCGCGGGGGGGGAGCAGTACTTC	TRBD2	many	TRBV7-8	TRBJ2-7
CASTIGLADYNEQFF	TGTGCCAGCACCATTGGACTAGCGGATTACAATGAGCAGTTCTTC	TRBD2	few	TRBV12-3/TRBV12-4	TRBJ2-1
CASSLWTIEAFF	TGTGCCAGCAGCTTATGGACGATTGAAGCTTTCTTT	NA	many	TRBV7-9	TRBJ1-1
CASSPLLEGSYNEQFF	TGTGCCAGCAGCCCGCTACTAGAGGGCTCCTACAATGAGCAGTTCTTC	NA	few	TRBV3-1	TRBJ2-1
CSARVPSGSGRRQYF	TGCAGTGCTAGAGTCCCCTCCGGTAGCGGGAGACGGCAGTACTTC	TRBD2	many	TRBV20-1	TRBJ2-7
CASSLSGGGAGIFGQPQHF	TGTGCCAGCAGTTTATCTGGGGGGGGGGCAGGGATCTTTGGTCAGCCCCAGCATTTT	NA	NA	TRBV28	TRBJ1-5
CASSSHRDTQYF	TGTGCCAGCAGCTCCCACCGCGATACGCAGTATTTT	NA	NA	TRBV5-4	TRBJ2-3
CASSERRQYNEQFF	TGTGCCAGCAGTGAAAGACGCCAATACAATGAGCAGTTCTTC	NA	few	TRBV6-1	TRBJ2-1
CSASKLGLSYNEQFF	TGCAGTGCTAGTAAACTAGGCCTTTCCTACAATGAGCAGTTCTTC	NA	NA	TRBV20-1	TRBJ2-1
CASSRQGVGELFF	TGTGCCAGCAGTAGACAGGGAGTCGGGGAGCTGTTTTTT	TRBD1	many	TRBV2	TRBJ2-2
CASSQTRSSYNEQFF	TGTGCCAGCAGCCAGACTAGATCCTCCTACAATGAGCAGTTCTTC	NA	NA	TRBV12-3/TRBV12-4	TRBJ2-1
CASSRPGQGQETQYF	TGTGCCAGCAGCCGTCCAGGGCAGGGACAAGAGACCCAGTACTTC	NA	many	TRBV7-3	TRBJ2-5
CASTRQGTLPAFF	TGTGCCAGCACCCGACAGGGCACATTACCCGCTTTCTTT	TRBD1	many	TRBV7-9	TRBJ1-1
CASSIGVGQQETQYF	TGTGCCAGTAGTATAGGGGTGGGACAGCAAGAGACCCAGTACTTC	TRBD1	NA	TRBV19	TRBJ2-5